The table lists the clone carrying this T cell receptor beta chain with a few counts. Germline CDR1 SGHTS, CDR2 YDEGEE. The CDR3 has 14 residues. With 4 bases clipped from V and 4 bases from J, the junction kept 5 bases outside the gene matches. TCRdb keeps only in-frame clones here, not all; method: immunoSEQ multiplex PCR. The sample shows roughly 290,000 clones, approximately 90% of them seen only once. The sample belongs to a study of blood T cell repertoires in COVID-19. Study-wide background: Sample material is recorded as cDNA or gDNA derived from T cells, B-cell-depleted T cells, or PBMCs.

The rearrangement links TRBV5-8 to TRBJ1-2, with 9 nucleotides matching TRBD1. The sequenced sample was peripheral blood. This receptor was identified in a man aged 30 to 39 with acute or convalescent COVID-19. The CDR3 DNA is TGTGCCAGCAGCATAACGGGACAGGGCTATGGCTACACCTTC. This encodes CASSITGQGYGYTF.